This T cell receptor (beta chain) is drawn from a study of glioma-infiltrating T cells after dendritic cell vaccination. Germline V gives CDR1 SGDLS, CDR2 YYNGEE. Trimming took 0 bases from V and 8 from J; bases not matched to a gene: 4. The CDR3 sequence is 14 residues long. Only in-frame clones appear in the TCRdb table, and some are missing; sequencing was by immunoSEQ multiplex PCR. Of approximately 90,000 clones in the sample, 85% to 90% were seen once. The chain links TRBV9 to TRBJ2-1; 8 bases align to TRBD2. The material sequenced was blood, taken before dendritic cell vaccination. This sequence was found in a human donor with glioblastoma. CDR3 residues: CASSVAQREYEQFF. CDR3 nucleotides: TGTGCCAGCAGCGTAGCCCAGCGGGAGTATGAGCAGTTCTTC.